The 29 T cell receptor beta chains below were found in one sample sequenced in a study of blood T cell repertoires in COVID-19. Assay used: immunoSEQ multiplex PCR; TCRdb lists only in-frame clones, some missing. The sample holds fewer than 35,000 clones, 89% seen once. What was sequenced was peripheral blood. The receptors here all came from a man older than 75 with acute or convalescent COVID-19.

The chain recombines TRBV28 with TRBJ1-2; TRBD1 might be the D (6 bases). Germline values: CDR1 MDHEN, CDR2 SYDVKM. This CDR3 is built from 14 residues. V was clipped by 3 bases and J by 4 bases, with 12 bases between them. The CDR3, as DNA: TGTGCCAGCAGTTTCAGGGGCGGTATCTATGGCTACACCTTC. This gives the protein CASSFRGGIYGYTF.

This clone was observed a handful of times. The rearrangement uses TRBV27 and TRBJ2-7; no clear D gene. Trimming shortened V by 8 bases and J by 3 bases, and 8 bases separated the two germline ends. The CDR3 length is 11 residues. The germline CDR1 and CDR2 sequences are MNHEY and SMNVEV (reference sequence). CDR3 amino acids: CASGRIYEQYF. In DNA, the CDR3 is TGTGCCAGCGGTAGAATCTACGAGCAGTACTTC.

Worth noting for this clone: The junction departs from the called germline gene at one end, perhaps through a read error. V and J are TRBV11-2 and TRBJ1-5, with 7 bases identical to TRBD1. From germline, CDR1 is SGHAT and CDR2 FQNNGV. This CDR3 is built from 14 residues. CDR3 sequence (DNA): TGTGCCAGCAGTTTAGACAGGGTAAATCAGCCCCAGCATTTT. Its protein is CASSLDRVNQPQHF. Using reference TRBV11-2 and TRBJ1-5 for the parts outside the CDR3, the full variable domain is EAGVAQSPRYKIIEKRQSVAFWCNPISGHATLYWYQQILGQGPKLLIQFQNNGVVDDSQLPKDRFSAERLKGVDSTLKIQPAKLEDSAVYLCASSLDRVNQPQHFGDGTRLSIL.

This rearrangement joins TRBV18 to TRBJ2-3, with 10 positions matching TRBD2. The CDR3 consists of 14 residues. Per the germline V gene, CDR1 is KGHSH and CDR2 is LQKENI. V lost 5 bases to trimming and J lost 1 base; unmatched junction nucleotides: 0. The CDR3 loop reads CASSGTSGTDTQYF. The CDR3, as DNA: TGTGCCAGCTCAGGGACTAGCGGCACAGATACGCAGTATTTT.

J is TRBJ2-4 and V is TRBV6-6; TRBD1 is a possible D gene (6 bases). The V and J ends lost 6 bases and 0 bases respectively, with 6 bases between them. Germline V lookup: CDR1 MNHNY, CDR2 SVGAGI (reference sequence). CDR3 length equals 13 residues. The CDR3 nucleotides are TGTGCCAGCAGCAGGGGAGCCAAAAACATTCAGTACTTC. Its protein product is CASSRGAKNIQYF.

This chain's CDR3 is CAWRPGGWSGNTIYF. The CDR3, as DNA: TGTGCCTGGAGACCGGGGGGGTGGTCTGGAAACACCATATATTTT. This chain uses TRBV30 with TRBJ1-3, with TRBD1 as a possible D gene (5 bases). The CDR3 is made up of 15 amino acids. The V gene lost 3 bases and the J gene lost 1 base, with 13 bases spanning the gap. CDR1 is GTSNPN, CDR2 SVGIG, per germline (reference sequence).

For the CDR3, the DNA is TGTGCCTGCATGAGATTCCCGGGACAGATGAACACTGAAGCTTTCTTT. Translating gives CACMRFPGQMNTEAFF. The J gene is TRBJ1-1, the V gene TRBV30; 7 bases line up with TRBD1. The CDR3 runs to 16 residues. After removal of 6 bases from V and 0 bases from J, the junction contained 13 bases not matched to a gene. CDR1 and CDR2 from the germline V gene are GTSNPN and SVGIG (reference sequence).

This CDR3 is CASSLKTSSYNEQFF. The CDR3 DNA reads TGCGCCAGCAGCTTGAAAACTAGCTCCTACAATGAGCAGTTCTTC. The chain links TRBV5-1 to TRBJ2-1; weak D call: TRBD2 (5 bases). Trimming removed 1 base from V and 0 bases from J, with 8 bases in between. The CDR3 is 15 residues long. CDR1 and CDR2 from the germline V gene are SGHRS and YFSETQ.

This rearrangement joins TRBV12-5 to TRBJ1-1; 9 bases align to TRBD1. The CDR3 spans 17 residues. Germline CDR1 LGHNT, CDR2 FRNRAP. The V and J ends lost 2 bases and 2 bases, in that order; junction bases with no gene match: 9. The CDR3 loop reads CASGLITGGSSNTEAFF. In DNA, the CDR3 is TGTGCTAGTGGTTTGATTACAGGGGGCTCCTCCAACACTGAAGCTTTCTTT.

This chain connects TRBV18 to TRBJ2-5; TRBD1 matches at 8 bases. The V and J ends lost 1 base and 1 base, in that order; junction bases with no gene match: 5. In germline, CDR1 is KGHSH, CDR2 LQKENI. CDR3 length: 16 amino acids. CDR3 bases: TGTGCCAGCTCACCACGTACAGGGGGTGTCCAAGAGACCCAGTACTTC. It specifies CASSPRTGGVQETQYF.

The chain combines TRBV7-9 with TRBJ1-6; tentatively, D is TRBD1 (5 bases). The V gene's germline CDR1 is SEHNR and CDR2 FQNEAQ (reference sequence). CDR3 size: 15 residues. Trimming shortened V by 2 bases and J by 9 bases, and 14 bases separated the two germline ends. The CDR3 DNA sequence: TGTGCCAGCAGCTTATCCGTTCAGGGAACTTCACCCCTCCACTTT. It codes for CASSLSVQGTSPLHF.

The rearrangement uses TRBV11-2 and TRBJ1-6, with TRBD1 identical over 10 bases. The ends lost 5 bases at V and 8 bases at J; junction bases unmatched: 6. The CDR3 has 15 residues. The V gene's germline CDR1 is SGHAT and CDR2 FQNNGV. Here the CDR3 DNA reads TGTGCCAGCAGCCTCACAGGGACAGGGGATTCACCCCTCCACTTT. It translates to CASSLTGTGDSPLHF. Supplemented by reference TRBV11-2 and TRBJ1-6, the full variable domain reads EAGVAQSPRYKIIEKRQSVAFWCNPISGHATLYWYQQILGQGPKLLIQFQNNGVVDDSQLPKDRFSAERLKGVDSTLKIQPAKLEDSAVYLCASSLTGTGDSPLHFGNGTRLTVT.

The chain carries TRBV2 and TRBJ2-7, with 9 bases identical to TRBD1. This CDR3 is built from 14 residues. CDR1 is SNHLY and CDR2 is FYNNEI in the germline V gene. Unmatched junction bases numbered 6, after V lost 4 bases and J lost 5 bases. In DNA form, the CDR3 reads TGTGCCAGCAGTGGGGGGACAGGGACTAACGAGCAGTACTTC. Protein sequence: CASSGGTGTNEQYF.

CDR3 DNA sequence: TGTGCCAGCAGCTCACACGCCCGGGACAGGGACTATGGCTACACCTTC. Amino acid sequence: CASSSHARDRDYGYTF. This chain joins TRBV7-9 and TRBJ1-2; the match to TRBD1 covers 9 bases. This CDR3 is 16 amino acids long. The germline CDR1 and CDR2 sequences are SEHNR and FQNEAQ (reference sequence). V shed 4 bases, J shed 3 bases, and the junction held 9 bases outside the gene matches.

This clone has just a few counts. The chain recombines TRBV19 with TRBJ1-1; the match to TRBD1 covers 10 bases. Germline V CDR1 and CDR2: LNHDA, SQIVND (reference sequence). V trimming: 5 bases; J trimming: 4 bases; junction bases outside the gene matches: 7. The CDR3 length is 15 residues. CDR3 in amino acids: CASSPTTGGSTEAFF. In nucleotides, the CDR3 is TGTGCCAGTAGTCCCACGACAGGGGGCAGCACTGAAGCTTTCTTT.

V usage is TRBV5-1 and J usage is TRBJ1-2, with TRBD1 matching over 7 bases. CDR1 and CDR2 (germline): SGHRS, YFSETQ. The trim removed 4 bases at V and 8 bases at J, leaving 11 bases unmatched. This CDR3 contains 14 residues. CDR3 in DNA: TGCGCCAGCAGCCCTCGCGCAGGGGGAGAAGGCTACACCTTC. It codes for CASSPRAGGEGYTF.

V and J are TRBV6-5 and TRBJ1-2, with D possibly TRBD1 on 5 matching bases. The CDR3 extends over 13 amino acids. Germline loops: CDR1 MNHEY, CDR2 SVGAGI. Trimming took off 6 bases at V and 8 bases at J, with 16 bases between the two ends. CDR3 protein: CASRIDSSLGYTF. CDR3 nucleotide sequence: TGTGCCAGCAGAATAGACAGCTCGCTCGGCTACACCTTC.

This chain uses TRBV13 with TRBJ2-7, with D unclear. CDR1 is PRHDT, CDR2 FYEKMQ, per germline (reference sequence). CDR3 size: 14 residues. Trimming left V 3 bases short and J 0 bases short, with 9 bases between. DNA of the CDR3: TGTGCCAGCAGCTTCAATGAACTCTCCTACGAGCAGTACTTC. This translates into CASSFNELSYEQYF.

The V gene is TRBV5-1, the J gene TRBJ2-3; 7 bases match TRBD2. Germline V lookup: CDR1 SGHRS, CDR2 YFSETQ. The CDR3 is 15 residues long. After removal of 5 bases from V and 2 bases from J, the junction contained 8 bases not matched to a gene. The CDR3: CASRSGAALTDTQYF. The CDR3 DNA reads as TGCGCCAGCAGGAGCGGGGCTGCGCTCACAGATACGCAGTATTTT. Filled out from reference TRBV5-1 and TRBJ2-3, the complete variable domain reads KAGVTQTPRYLIKTRGQQVTLSCSPISGHRSVSWYQQTPGQGLQFLFEYFSETQRNKGNFPGRFSGRQFSNSRSEMNVSTLELGDSALYLCASRSGAALTDTQYFGPGTRLTVL.

The V gene is TRBV2, the J gene TRBJ2-1, with D perhaps TRBD2 (6 bases). The CDR3 runs to 12 residues. Trimming took 6 bases from V and 10 from J, leaving 13 bases between them. Germline assignment: CDR1 SNHLY and CDR2 FYNNEI. CDR3 in DNA: TGTGCCAGCAGGGGGACTGGAGGGGAGCAGTTCTTC. Translated: CASRGTGGEQFF.

The table lists this clone with a few counts. The chain has TRBV7-9 and TRBJ2-3, with 12 bases fitting TRBD2. The germline CDR1 and CDR2 sequences are SEHNR and FQNEAQ (reference sequence). This CDR3 region has 15 residues. V trimming: 1 base; J trimming: 4 bases; junction bases outside the gene matches: 0. This CDR3 is CASSLGLAGADTQYF. Written as DNA, the CDR3 is TGTGCCAGCAGCTTAGGACTAGCGGGAGCAGATACGCAGTATTTT. Filled out from reference TRBV7-9 and TRBJ2-3, the complete variable domain reads DTGVSQNPRHKITKRGQNVTFRCDPISEHNRLYWYRQTLGQGPEFLTYFQNEAQLEKSRLLSDRFSAERPKGSFSTLEIQRTEQGDSAMYLCASSLGLAGADTQYFGPGTRLTVL.

This clone was counted between two and nine times. This chain connects TRBV30 to TRBJ2-7, with D tentatively TRBD1 (5 bases). The V end lost 5 bases, the J end lost 9 bases, and 20 bases lay between the germline ends. The CDR3 consists of 13 residues. Germline V lookup: CDR1 GTSNPN, CDR2 SVGIG (reference sequence). In nucleotides, the CDR3 is TGTGCCTGGTTCCGTATCAGGGATCAACGGCAGTACTTC. As protein: CAWFRIRDQRQYF.

V usage is TRBV7-2 and J usage is TRBJ2-7; 10 nucleotides match TRBD2. The germline gives CDR1 SGHTA, CDR2 FQGNSA. The CDR3 spans 14 residues. Trimming took 5 bases from V and 3 from J; bases not matched to a gene: 4. CDR3 sequence reads: CASSGGTSVYEQYF. For the CDR3, the DNA is TGTGCCAGCAGCGGCGGGACTAGCGTCTACGAGCAGTACTTC.

This clone was found once. This sequence joins TRBV3-1 (or the pseudogene TRBV3-2) and TRBJ2-7; TRBD1 might be the D (5 bases). The germline gives CDR1 LGHDT, CDR2 YNNKEL (reference sequence). The length of the CDR3 is 14 residues. Trimming cost V 4 bases and J 0 bases, with 10 bases left between them. CDR3 sequence: CASSPWTYSYEQYF. Written as DNA, the CDR3 is TGTGCCAGCAGCCCATGGACATACTCCTACGAGCAGTACTTC.

The chain joins TRBV4-2 to TRBJ2-5; 8 bases agree with TRBD2. Germline V gives CDR1 LGHNA, CDR2 YNFKEQ. V lost 4 bases to trimming and J lost 5 bases; unmatched junction nucleotides: 6. The CDR3 spans 14 residues. The CDR3 sequence: CASSPGGAAETQYF. CDR3 DNA sequence: TGTGCCAGCAGCCCCGGGGGGGCCGCGGAGACCCAGTACTTC.

The rearrangement uses TRBV28 and TRBJ2-1; 11 bases are shared with TRBD2. The CDR3 runs to 15 residues. Germline V gives CDR1 MDHEN, CDR2 SYDVKM. The V and J ends lost 3 bases and 7 bases, in that order; junction bases with no gene match: 5. DNA for the CDR3: TGTGCCAGCAGTTTCGGGACTAGCGGATCTAATGAGCAGTTCTTC. As protein: CASSFGTSGSNEQFF.

The DNA for the CDR3 is TGTGCCAGCAGCCATATGACAGGGGGAGGCAATCAGCCCCAGCATTTT. It translates to CASSHMTGGGNQPQHF. The rearrangement links TRBV7-9 to TRBJ1-5, with 9 bases lining up with TRBD1. The CDR3 extends over 16 amino acids. CDR1 SEHNR and CDR2 FQNEAQ come from the germline V gene (reference sequence). V was clipped by 5 bases and J by 2 bases; unmatched bases: 7.

This rearrangement joins TRBV7-9 to TRBJ2-3; D is perhaps TRBD2 (5 bases). V was trimmed by 4 bases and J by 8 bases, leaving 19 bases between them. CDR3 length equals 15 residues. Germline CDR1 and CDR2: SEHNR and FQNEAQ (reference sequence). As DNA, the CDR3 is TGTGCCAGCAGCTCCCGGACTCTCTCTTATCTTACGCAGTATTTT. This translates into CASSSRTLSYLTQYF.

The rearrangement links TRBV3-1 (or the pseudogene TRBV3-2) to TRBJ1-1, with a tentative D call TRBD1 (5 bases). Germline-derived CDR1 and CDR2 are LGHDT and YNNKEL (reference sequence). V lost 5 bases, J lost 4 bases, and 14 bases lay in between. The CDR3 covers 14 residues. CDR3 in amino acids: CASSRVGGSTEAFF. In nucleotides, the CDR3 is TGTGCCAGCAGCAGGGTGGGGGGTAGCACTGAAGCTTTCTTT.